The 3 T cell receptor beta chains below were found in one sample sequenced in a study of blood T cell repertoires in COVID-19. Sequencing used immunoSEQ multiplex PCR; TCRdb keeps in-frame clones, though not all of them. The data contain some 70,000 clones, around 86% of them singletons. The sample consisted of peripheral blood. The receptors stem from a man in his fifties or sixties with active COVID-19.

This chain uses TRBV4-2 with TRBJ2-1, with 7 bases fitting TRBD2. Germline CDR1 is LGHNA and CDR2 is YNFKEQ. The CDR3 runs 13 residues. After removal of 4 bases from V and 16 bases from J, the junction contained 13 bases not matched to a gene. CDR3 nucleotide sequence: TGTGCCAGCAGCCGGGCGGGGGAGAGACGGATATTCTTC. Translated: CASSRAGERRIFF.

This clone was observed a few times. Here the CDR3 reads CASSKLAGGNTDTQYF. DNA of the CDR3: TGTGCCAGCAGCAAACTAGCGGGAGGTAACACAGATACGCAGTATTTT. This chain joins TRBV9 and TRBJ2-3; 12 nucleotides agree with TRBD2. CDR3 length: 16 residues. Germline-derived CDR1 and CDR2 are SGDLS and YYNGEE. The J segment lost 2 bases and the V segment lost 4 bases, leaving 5 bases of the junction unmatched.

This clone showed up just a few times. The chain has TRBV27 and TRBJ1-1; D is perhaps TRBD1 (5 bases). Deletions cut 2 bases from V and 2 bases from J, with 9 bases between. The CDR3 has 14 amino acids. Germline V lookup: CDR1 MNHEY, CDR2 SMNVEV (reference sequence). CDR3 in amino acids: CASSLRQLNTEAFF. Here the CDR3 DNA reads TGTGCCAGCAGTTTACGACAGCTAAACACTGAAGCTTTCTTT.